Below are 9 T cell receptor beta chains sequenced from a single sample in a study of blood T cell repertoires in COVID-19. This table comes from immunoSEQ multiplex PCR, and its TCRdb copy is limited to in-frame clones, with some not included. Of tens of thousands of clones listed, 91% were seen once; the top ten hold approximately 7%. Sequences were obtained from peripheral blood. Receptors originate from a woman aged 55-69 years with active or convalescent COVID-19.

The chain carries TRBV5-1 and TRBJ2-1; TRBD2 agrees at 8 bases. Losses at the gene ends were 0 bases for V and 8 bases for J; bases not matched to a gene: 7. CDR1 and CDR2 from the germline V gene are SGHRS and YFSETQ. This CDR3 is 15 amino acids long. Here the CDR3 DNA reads TGCGCCAGCAGCTTGGTGTCTAGCGGGCTCTATGAGCAGTTCTTC. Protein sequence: CASSLVSSGLYEQFF.

This CDR3 is CASKTGESTDTQYF. The CDR3 coding sequence is TGTGCCAGCAAGACGGGGGAGAGCACAGATACGCAGTATTTT. The chain joins TRBV6-5 to TRBJ2-3, with D perhaps matching TRBD2 (6 bases). This CDR3 comprises 14 residues. Trimming pared 7 bases from V and 0 bases from J, leaving 11 bases between. CDR1 and CDR2 (germline): MNHEY, SVGAGI.

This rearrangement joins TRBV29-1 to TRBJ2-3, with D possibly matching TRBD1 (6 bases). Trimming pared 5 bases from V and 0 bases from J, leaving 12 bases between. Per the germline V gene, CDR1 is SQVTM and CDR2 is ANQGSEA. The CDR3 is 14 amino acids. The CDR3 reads CSVSGTKSTDTQYF. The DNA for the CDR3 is TGCAGCGTTTCCGGGACAAAAAGCACAGATACGCAGTATTTT.

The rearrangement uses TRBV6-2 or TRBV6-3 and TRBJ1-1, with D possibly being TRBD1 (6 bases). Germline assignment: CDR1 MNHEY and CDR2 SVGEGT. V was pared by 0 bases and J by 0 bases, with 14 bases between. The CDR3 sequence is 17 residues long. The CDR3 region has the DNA TGTGCCAGCAGTTACTCGAGTACAGGGTTGGTGAACACTGAAGCTTTCTTT. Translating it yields CASSYSSTGLVNTEAFF.

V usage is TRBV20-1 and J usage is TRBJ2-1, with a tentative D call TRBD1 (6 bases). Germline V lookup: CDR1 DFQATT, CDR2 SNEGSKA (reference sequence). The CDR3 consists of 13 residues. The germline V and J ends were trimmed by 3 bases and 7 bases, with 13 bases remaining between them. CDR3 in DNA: TGCAGTGCTAGTGGGGGCCGCATGAATGAGCAGTTCTTC. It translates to CSASGGRMNEQFF.

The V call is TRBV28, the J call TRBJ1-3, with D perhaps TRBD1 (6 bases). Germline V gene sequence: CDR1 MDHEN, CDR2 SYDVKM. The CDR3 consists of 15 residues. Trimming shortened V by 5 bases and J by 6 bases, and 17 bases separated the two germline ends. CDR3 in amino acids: CASSRDTARLNTIYF. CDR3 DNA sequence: TGTGCCAGCAGTCGGGACACGGCCCGTTTAAACACCATATATTTT.

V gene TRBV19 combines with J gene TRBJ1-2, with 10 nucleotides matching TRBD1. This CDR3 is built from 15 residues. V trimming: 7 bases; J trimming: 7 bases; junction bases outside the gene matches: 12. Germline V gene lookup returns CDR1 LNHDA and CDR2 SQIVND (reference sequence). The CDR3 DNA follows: TGTGCCAGTACCCCTTATCAGGGACAGGGGAGTGGCTACACCTTC. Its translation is CASTPYQGQGSGYTF.

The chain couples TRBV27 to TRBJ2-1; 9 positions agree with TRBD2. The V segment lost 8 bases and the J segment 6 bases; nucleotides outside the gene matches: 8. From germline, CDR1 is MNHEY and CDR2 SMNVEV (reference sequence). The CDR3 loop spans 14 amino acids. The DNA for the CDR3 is TGTGCCAGCGGTAGCGGGAGTGTAGGCAATGAGCAGTTCTTC. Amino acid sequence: CASGSGSVGNEQFF.

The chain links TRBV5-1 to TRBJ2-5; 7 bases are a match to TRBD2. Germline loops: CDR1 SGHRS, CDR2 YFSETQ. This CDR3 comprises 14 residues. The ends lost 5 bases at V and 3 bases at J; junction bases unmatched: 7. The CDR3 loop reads CASRSGTTKETQYF. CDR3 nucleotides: TGCGCCAGCAGATCCGGGACTACCAAAGAGACCCAGTACTTC.